This T cell receptor beta chain was recovered during a study of shared clonotypes between healthy human individuals (dated by TCRdb to 2020 to 2022). Describing the broader study: A couple of women and a few men aged 18 to 49 years were included in the cohort. Each donor's leukapheresis produced roughly between about 0.85 and 10 billion PBMCs. The study deeply sequenced blood TCR repertoires of five healthy adults to estimate repertoire size and the extent of clonotype sharing between individuals. To increase sequencing depth and limit assay-specific biases, different laboratories used diverse techniques to prepare libraries and sequence TCR repertoires. Per donor, three plates each were used for CD4 naive and CD4 memory, two for CD8 naive, and one for CD8 memory. The paper's findings and limits, for the study overall: Sampling was restricted to blood, and TCR repertoires in tissues likely differ from the TCR repertoires found in blood. Rarefaction of sorted-subset datasets indicated incomplete sequencing despite the large sequencing depth. When a few donors were compared, the shared fraction of clonotypes was about 5.5% for naive CD4, around 3.6% for naive CD8, about 2.5% for memory CD4, and roughly 0.43% for memory CD8. Larger estimated clonotype richness was generally found for naive subsets than for memory subsets. Compared with non-shared clonotypes, clonotypes shared by all four sorted-subset donors had higher generation probabilities. The small number of donors limited the genetic and exposure-history diversity represented. Based on pairwise subsampling, the degree of clonotype sharing among donors was expected to be affected by sequencing depth.

Donors were healthy HIV-negative adults with no recently reported acute infections or vaccinations. Only Caucasian adults living in Nashville, Tennessee, USA were represented among the donors. CD4+ T cells were enriched through magnetic negative selection, after which naive cells were positively selected on CD45RA and the remaining negative fraction served as the memory subset. After blood collection by leukapheresis, PBMCs were isolated using Ficoll-Histopaque density gradient centrifugation and then cryopreserved in the vapor phase of liquid nitrogen. Analytical flow cytometry was used to check the purity and quantity of every magnetically sorted T cell population. From each sorted fraction, genomic DNA was isolated and quantified by UV absorbance on a Nanodrop 2000c. The CDR3 goes from the cysteine to the phenylalanine over 14 residues. The read is trimmed to its CDR3 DNA, 42 bases read in frame from base 1. From a lookup of the germline V gene, CDR1 and CDR2 are MDHEN and SYDVKM. At the junction V is shortened by 6 bases and J by 0 bases, with 8 bases in between.

With respect to this clone: It lacks a known antigen. Base qualities are not at hand, and no much larger clone is one base apart.

Using the deep immunoSEQ assay, TCR CDR3 regions were amplified from genomic DNA by multiplex PCR. Extracted genomic DNA from each cell subset was distributed evenly across all wells of several immunoSEQ 96-well plates, and each plate was treated as a replicate. For sorted subsets, around 0.2 ug of genomic DNA, equivalent to some 30,000 T cell genomes, went into each replicate PCR. Purified libraries were measured with a Qubit 3.0 fluorometer, size-checked on a Bioanalyzer 2100, and measured again with the KAPA Library Quantification kit. A separate single-read 150-cycle Illumina NextSeq 550 flow cell was used to sequence each immunoSEQ 96-well plate. In the authors' own workflow: Because the immunoSEQ output included only junctional sequences and no quality scores, the filtering could not be the same as the filtering used for full-length reads. To assign V/J genes and CDR3, sequences were annotated against IMGT germline references using PyIR, a Python wrapper for IgBLAST v1.9. Reads with weak V/J assignments (E-value above 1e-6), missing CDR3, stop codons, out-of-frame junctions, or ambiguous translated residues were removed. V3J clonotypes were defined as sequences sharing the same inferred V gene, J gene, and CDR3 amino acid sequence. To compute the percentage overlap between repertoires, the number of shared unique clonotypes was divided by the size of the smaller repertoire. Repertoire richness was assessed with RTK rarefaction, the Chao1 estimator, and Recon v2.1 estimates of unobserved clonotypes. OLGA was used to compute generation probabilities for all TCRbeta clonotypes that the gDNA method yielded from a handful of donors. Sourced from immuneACCESS, this table was stored by TCRdb with only in-frame sequences that have V and J called. A share of the clones is absent; for the studies checked, an unresolved V gene accounts for under half, and the remainder has no known explanation. Clonal size and the V and J genes are those of that table, whereas D and trimming came from the DNA. The sample has approximately 2,300,000 clones on record, just under 95% of them singletons. The top ten hold around 0.35% of the sample.

The sequence joins TRBV28 to TRBJ1-4, and possibly TRBD1, on 5 matching bases. Sequenced sample: naive CD4+ T cells from PBMCs. This specimen's cell subset or site label, interpreted: CD45RA+ positively selected. This clonotype was obtained from a man younger than 30 in good health. Some clones in this sample may be carry-over from other donors' samples. This receptor carries the CDR3 CASSIRATNEKLFF. The sequenced DNA is TGTGCCAGCAGCATCAGGGCAACTAATGAAAAACTGTTTTTT. Joined to the reference TRBV28 and TRBJ1-4 proteins, this CDR3 gives the full variable domain: DVKVTQSSRYLVKRTGEKVFLECVQDMDHENMFWYRQDPGLGLRLIYFSYDVKMKEKGDIPEGYSVSREKKERFSLILESASTNQTSMYLCASSIRATNEKLFFGSGTQLSVL.